This T cell receptor beta chain is drawn from a study of blood T cells in healthy people across ages. Whole-study results and caveats: Age showed a roughly linear inverse relationship with TCR beta diversity per million T cells. Using unsorted PBMCs precluded a conclusive naive versus antigen-experienced comparison.

Looked up from germline, CDR1 is DFQATT and CDR2 is SNEGSKA (reference sequence). This CDR3 has 13 residues. Trimming removed 6 bases from V and 5 bases from J, with 16 bases in between. Sample-barcoded 5' priming and a J-beta primer mix drove a second PCR of about 7 to 12 cycles. One entry per CDR3 protein, called by TCRdb with MiXCR from the 5' RACE reads. The table has about 780,000 distinct CDR3 sequences, about 47% seen once. To note about this clonotype: Its specificity is unknown.

This chain links TRBV20-1 with TRBJ2-5; D unresolved. Specimen: blood. This receptor was obtained from a man aged 80 or over in good health. The CDR3, as DNA: TGCAGTGCCGCCCCGCCTGGATTGGAGACCCAGTACTTC. Protein product: CSAAPPGLETQYF.